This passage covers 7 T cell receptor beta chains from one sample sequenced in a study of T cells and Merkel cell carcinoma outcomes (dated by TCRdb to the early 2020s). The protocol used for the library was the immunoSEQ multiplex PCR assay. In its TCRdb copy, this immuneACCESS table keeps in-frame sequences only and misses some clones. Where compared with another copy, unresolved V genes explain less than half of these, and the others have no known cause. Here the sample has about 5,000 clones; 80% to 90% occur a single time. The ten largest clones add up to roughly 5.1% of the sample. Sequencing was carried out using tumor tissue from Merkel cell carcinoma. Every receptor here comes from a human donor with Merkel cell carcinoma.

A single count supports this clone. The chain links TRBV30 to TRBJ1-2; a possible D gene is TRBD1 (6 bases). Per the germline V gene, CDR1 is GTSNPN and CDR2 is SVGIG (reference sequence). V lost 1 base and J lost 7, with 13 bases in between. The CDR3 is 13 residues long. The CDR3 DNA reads TGTGCCTGGAGTGCGGGGGCGGCGGTTGGCTACACCTTC. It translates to CAWSAGAAVGYTF.

CDR3 DNA: TGTGCCAGCAGTTACCGGCAGGGGGATGAAAAACTGTTTTTT. Protein: CASSYRQGDEKLFF. The chain has TRBV6-6 and TRBJ1-4; 7 nucleotides align to TRBD1. This CDR3 contains 14 residues. CDR1 is MNHNY and CDR2 is SVGAGI in the germline V gene (reference sequence). V lost 2 bases to trimming and J lost 6 bases; unmatched junction nucleotides: 3.

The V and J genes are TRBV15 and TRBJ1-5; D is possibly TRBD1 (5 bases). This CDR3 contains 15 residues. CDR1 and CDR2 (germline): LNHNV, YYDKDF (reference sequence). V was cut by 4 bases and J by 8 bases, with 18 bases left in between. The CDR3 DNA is TGTGCCACCAGCATGGGGACCTCCGGGGGGGAGCCCCAGCATTTT. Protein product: CATSMGTSGGEPQHF.

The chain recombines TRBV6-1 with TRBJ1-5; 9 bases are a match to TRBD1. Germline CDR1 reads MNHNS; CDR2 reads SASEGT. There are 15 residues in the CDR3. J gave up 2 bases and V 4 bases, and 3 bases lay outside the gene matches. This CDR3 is CASSGRTGGNQPQHF. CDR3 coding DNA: TGTGCCAGCAGTGGAAGGACAGGGGGCAATCAGCCCCAGCATTTT.

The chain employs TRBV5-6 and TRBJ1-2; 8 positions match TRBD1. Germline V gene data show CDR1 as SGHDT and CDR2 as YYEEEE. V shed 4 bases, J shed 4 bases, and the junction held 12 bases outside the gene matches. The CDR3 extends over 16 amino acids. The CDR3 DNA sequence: TGTGCCAGCAGCCAAGACAGGGGCCCGTCCTCCTATGGCTACACCTTC. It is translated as CASSQDRGPSSYGYTF.

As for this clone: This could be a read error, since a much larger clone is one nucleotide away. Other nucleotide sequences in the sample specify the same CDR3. The CDR3 sequence is CASSGYGNTEAFF. The CDR3 nucleotides read TGTGCCAGCAGTGGGTACGGAAACACTGAAGCTTTCTTT. The V gene is TRBV6-1, the J gene TRBJ1-1, with D unresolved. V gave up 4 bases and J gave up 2 bases, with 8 bases separating them. The germline V gene has CDR1 MNHNS and CDR2 SASEGT. This CDR3 has 13 amino acids.

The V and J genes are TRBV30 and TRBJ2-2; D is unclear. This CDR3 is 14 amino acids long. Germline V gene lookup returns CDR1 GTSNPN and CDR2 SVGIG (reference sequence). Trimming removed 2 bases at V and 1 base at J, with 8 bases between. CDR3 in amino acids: CAWSLTRNTGELFF. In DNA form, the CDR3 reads TGTGCCTGGAGTCTTACTCGGAACACCGGGGAGCTGTTTTTT.